This TCR beta chain came from a study of OX40 agonist ivuxolimab in advanced cancers. Describing the broader study: The costimulatory receptor OX40 (CD134) was targeted by ivuxolimab, a fully human IgG2 agonistic monoclonal antibody. The point of sequencing TCRbeta in the periphery was to test whether ivuxolimab changed TCR sequence diversity and drove clonal T-cell expansion. Of the roughly 52 dose-escalation patients, hepatocellular carcinoma was present in about 20, melanoma in roughly 15, renal cell carcinoma in 9 and head and neck cancer in 9. The dose-escalation cohort was 80% to 90% male with a mean age of roughly 60 years, ranging from 23 to 79. Partial responses occurred in three dose-escalation patients: two with cutaneous melanoma and one with hepatocellular carcinoma. The paper reports the monotherapy dose-escalation portion (N ≈ 52 patients) of the phase I ivuxolimab trial. Intravenous ivuxolimab was administered to patients every 2 weeks at six dose levels: 0.01, 0.1, 0.3, 1.5, 3 and 10 mg/kg. Prior anti-PD-1, anti-PD-L1 or anti-CTLA-4 therapy was permitted, and checkpoint inhibitors had been received by more than 35% of dose-escalation patients. Results and caveats for the whole study, not just this receptor: After ivuxolimab, more expanded clones were found on average in CD8+ T cells than in CD4+ T cells. The antigen specificity of the peripheral T cells that underwent clonal expansion was not determined. Clonal expansion of both CD4+ and CD8+ blood T cells was observed from baseline to week 6 at doses 0.1 to 3.0 mg/kg. Low levels of normalized T-cell clonal expansion were also seen in some patients who did not respond. In the 0.1-3.0 mg/kg groups, partial responders had among the lowest normalized peripheral clonal expansion, particularly in CD8+ T cells.

Cut back by 3 bases and 1 base, the V and J ends lie 13 bases apart. The CDR3 contains 15 residues, cysteine and phenylalanine counted. The CDR3 DNA has 45 bases and is translated from base 1. For CDR1 and CDR2, the germline V gene (reference sequence) lists SEHNR and FQNEAQ. For sequencing of the TCRbeta CDR3 region, genomic DNA was extracted from the sorted cells. The immunoSEQ Assay was used for sequencing of TCRbeta CDR3 regions. Entries here come from immuneACCESS through TCRdb and include only in-frame sequences with V and J called. Some clones fail to appear in such tables; in the studies checked, an unresolved V gene covers under half of the shortfall, and the cause of the remainder is unknown. In all, the sample holds some 15,000 clones, and roughly 75% of those were seen once. The biggest ten clones account for about 32% of the sample. The trial excluded patients who had a history of autoimmune disease or were on systemic immunosuppression. In every dose cohort, peripheral blood was drawn for TCR sequencing at baseline, cycle 4 day 1, and cycle 7 day 1. Samples were obtained from an open-label, multicenter, first-in-human phase I dose-escalation trial of ivuxolimab. The trial enrolled adults with locally advanced or metastatic head and neck squamous cell, hepatocellular, melanoma or renal cell carcinoma. Before TCR sequencing, CD4+ T cells and CD8+ T cells were sorted from peripheral blood as separate populations.

Concerning this clone itself: This clone's antigen is unknown. It has no much larger one-base neighbor in the sample; base qualities were not kept.

This specimen consisted of CD4+ or CD8+ T cells sorted from blood, obtained in a trial of the OX40 agonist ivuxolimab. The clonotype comes from an adult with an advanced solid tumor such as melanoma, head and neck, liver or kidney cancer. The V gene is TRBV7-9 and the J gene is TRBJ2-7; the D gene is possibly TRBD1 or TRBD2, each agreeing over 5 bases. The CDR3 sequence is CASSLQGGYSYEQYF. The nucleotide sequence reads TGTGCCAGCAGCTTGCAGGGCGGGTATTCCTACGAGCAGTACTTC.